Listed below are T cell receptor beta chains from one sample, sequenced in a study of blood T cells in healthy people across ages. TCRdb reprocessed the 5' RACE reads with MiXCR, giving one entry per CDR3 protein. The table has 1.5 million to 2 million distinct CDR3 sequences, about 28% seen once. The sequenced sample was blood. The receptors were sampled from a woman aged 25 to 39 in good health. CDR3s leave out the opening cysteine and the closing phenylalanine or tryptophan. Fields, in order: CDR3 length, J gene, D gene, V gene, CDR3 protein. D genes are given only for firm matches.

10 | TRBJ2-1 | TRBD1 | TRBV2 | ASSEDRGKQF
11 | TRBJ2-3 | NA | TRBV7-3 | VSSPGYTDTQY
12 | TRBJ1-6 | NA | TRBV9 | ASSPGFGNSPLH
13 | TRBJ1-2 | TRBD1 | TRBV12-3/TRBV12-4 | ASSQTGEPNYGYT
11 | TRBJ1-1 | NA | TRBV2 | ATETGMNTEAF
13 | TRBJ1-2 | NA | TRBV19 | ASSMRWAGDYGYT
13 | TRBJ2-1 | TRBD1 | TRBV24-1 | ATSDPGTGHNEQF
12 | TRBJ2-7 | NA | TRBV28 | ASRRAMPSYEQY
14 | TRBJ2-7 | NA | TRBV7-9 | ASSSTTAVNFYEQY
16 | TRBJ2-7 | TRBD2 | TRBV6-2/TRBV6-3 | ASSYSVLVTGGRDEQY
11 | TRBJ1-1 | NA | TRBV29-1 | SVPGMVNTEAF
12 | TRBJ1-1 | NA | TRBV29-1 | SVEPPGRPDVAF
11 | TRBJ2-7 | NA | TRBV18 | ASSSGQRTEQY
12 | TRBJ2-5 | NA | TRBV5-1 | ASSAQGRDETQY
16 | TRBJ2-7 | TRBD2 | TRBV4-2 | ASSQDHPSGGPFYEQY
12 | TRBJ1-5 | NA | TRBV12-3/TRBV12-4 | ASSFSDLNQPQH
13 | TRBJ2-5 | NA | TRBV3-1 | ASSQVKALPGEQY
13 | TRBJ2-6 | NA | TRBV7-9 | ASSWQVSGANVLT
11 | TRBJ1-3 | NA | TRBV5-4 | ASSPIGQNTIY
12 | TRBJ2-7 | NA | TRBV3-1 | ASSRGTASYEQY
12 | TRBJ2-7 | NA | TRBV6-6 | ASSWRDVAYEQY
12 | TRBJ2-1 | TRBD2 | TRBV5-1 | ASSSGLAGAMGF
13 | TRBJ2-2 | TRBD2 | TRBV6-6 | ASTGAGGGTGELF
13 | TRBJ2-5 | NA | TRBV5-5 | ASSLSPREDETQY
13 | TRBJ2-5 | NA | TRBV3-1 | ASSQGLERANEQY
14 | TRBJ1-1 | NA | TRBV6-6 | ASSYPAGVSATEAF
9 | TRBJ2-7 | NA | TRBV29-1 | SVEKRYEQY
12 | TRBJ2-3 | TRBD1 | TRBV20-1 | SASDRGTTDTQY
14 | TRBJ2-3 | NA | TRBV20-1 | SASAPDAGWADTQY
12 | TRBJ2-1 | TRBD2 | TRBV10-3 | AISELREEGEQF
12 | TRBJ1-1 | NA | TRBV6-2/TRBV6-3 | ASSFHRARDEAF
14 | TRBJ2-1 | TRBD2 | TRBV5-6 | ASSLVGLAGANEQF
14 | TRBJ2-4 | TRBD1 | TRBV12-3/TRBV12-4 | ASSSTGTGSKNIQY
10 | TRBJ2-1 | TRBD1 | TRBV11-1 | ASSRTGVGQF
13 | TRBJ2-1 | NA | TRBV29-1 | SHKVAGRAYNEQF
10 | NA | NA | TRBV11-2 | ASSLHDDEQY
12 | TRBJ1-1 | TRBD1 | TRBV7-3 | ASSSQGLNAEAF
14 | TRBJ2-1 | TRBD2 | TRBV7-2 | ASSWGLAGSSDEQF
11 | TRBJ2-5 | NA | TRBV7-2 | ASSLIRQEAQY
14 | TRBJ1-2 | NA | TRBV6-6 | ASTAGQTNGNYGYT
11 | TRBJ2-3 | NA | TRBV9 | ASSVKAADTQY
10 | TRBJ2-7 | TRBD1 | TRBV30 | AWSATGVEQY
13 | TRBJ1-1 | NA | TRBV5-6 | ASSLVGGGITEAF
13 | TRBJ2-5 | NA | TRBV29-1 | SVVGTRTGQETQY